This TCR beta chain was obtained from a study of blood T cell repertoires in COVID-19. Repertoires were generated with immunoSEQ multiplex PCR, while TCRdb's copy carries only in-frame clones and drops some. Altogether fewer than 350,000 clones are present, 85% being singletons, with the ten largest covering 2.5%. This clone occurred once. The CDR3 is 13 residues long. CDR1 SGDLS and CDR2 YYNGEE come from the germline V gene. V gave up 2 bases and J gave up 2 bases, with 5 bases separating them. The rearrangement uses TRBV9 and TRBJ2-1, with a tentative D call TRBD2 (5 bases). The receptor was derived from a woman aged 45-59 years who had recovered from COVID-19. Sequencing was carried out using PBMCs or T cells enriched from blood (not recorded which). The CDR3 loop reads CASSVGAYNEQFF. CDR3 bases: TGTGCCAGCAGCGTCGGGGCCTACAATGAGCAGTTCTTC.